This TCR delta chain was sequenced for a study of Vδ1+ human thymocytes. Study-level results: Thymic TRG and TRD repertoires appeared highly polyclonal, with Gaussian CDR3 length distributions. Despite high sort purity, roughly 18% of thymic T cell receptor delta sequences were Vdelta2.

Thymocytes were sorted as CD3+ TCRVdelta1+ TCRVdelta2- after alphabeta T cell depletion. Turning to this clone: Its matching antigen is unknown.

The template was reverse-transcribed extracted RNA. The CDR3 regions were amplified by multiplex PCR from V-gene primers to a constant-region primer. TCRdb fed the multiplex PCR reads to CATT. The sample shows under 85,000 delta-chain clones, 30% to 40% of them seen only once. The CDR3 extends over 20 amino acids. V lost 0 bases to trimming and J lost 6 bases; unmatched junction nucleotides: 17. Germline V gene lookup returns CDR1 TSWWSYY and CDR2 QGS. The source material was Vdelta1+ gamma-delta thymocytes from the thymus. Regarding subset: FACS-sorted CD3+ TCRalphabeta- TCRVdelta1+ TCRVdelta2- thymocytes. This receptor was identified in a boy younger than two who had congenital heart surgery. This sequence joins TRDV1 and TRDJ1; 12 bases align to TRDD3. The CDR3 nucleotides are TGTGCTCTTGGGGAACTGGGGCTCCCCCCTTTTACTGGGGGATACTATAAACTCATCTTT. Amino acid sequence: CALGELGLPPFTGGYYKLIF.